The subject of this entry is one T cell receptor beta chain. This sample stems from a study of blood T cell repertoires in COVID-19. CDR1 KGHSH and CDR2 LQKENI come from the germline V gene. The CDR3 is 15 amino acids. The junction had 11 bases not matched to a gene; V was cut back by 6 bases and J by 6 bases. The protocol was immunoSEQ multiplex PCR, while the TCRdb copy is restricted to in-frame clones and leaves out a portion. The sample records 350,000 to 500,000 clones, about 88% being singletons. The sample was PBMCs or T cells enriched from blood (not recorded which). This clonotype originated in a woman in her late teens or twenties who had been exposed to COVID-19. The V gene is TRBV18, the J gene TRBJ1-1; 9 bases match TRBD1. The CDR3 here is CASSRTGGINPEAFF. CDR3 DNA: TGTGCCAGCTCGCGAACAGGGGGCATAAATCCTGAAGCTTTCTTT.